This T cell receptor (beta chain) stems from a study of tumor-infiltrating lymphocytes in primary liver carcinoma. TCR beta cDNA was reverse-transcribed from 400 to 500 ng of total RNA. The reaction used a constant-region primer and ProtoScript II reverse transcriptase. Nested multiplex PCR, run for three rounds with slightly modified ARM-PCR, yielded TCR beta libraries. The first two PCR rounds used TRBV1-TRBV30 forward primers with a C-beta reverse primer, about 10 cycles each. TCRdb reprocessed the multiplex PCR reads with MiXCR, giving one entry per CDR3 protein. The top ten clones hold roughly 18% of a sample with roughly 200,000 distinct CDR3 sequences, approximately 86% of them seen once. CDR3 length equals 14 residues. Germline V gives CDR1 SGHNT, CDR2 YYREEE (reference sequence). The ends were cut back, 5 bases at V and 5 bases at J, with 16 bases in the middle. Without any cell sorting, 20-30 mg of bulk tissue yielded co-extracted RNA and DNA. Every single tumor sample held over 85% viable tumor cells.

Sample: tumor tissue from primary liver carcinoma. This clonotype originated in a man aged 35 to 55 with primary liver carcinoma and hepatitis B virus infection. This chain links TRBV5-4 with TRBJ2-5; a weak D match, TRBD2 (5 bases). The CDR3, as DNA: TGTGCCAGCAGTCATGCGGGTGGTGACGAGACCCAGTACTTC. Its protein is CASSHAGGDETQYF.